A selection of T cell receptor beta chains follows, all from one sample in a study of shared clonotypes between healthy human individuals. The table came from immunoSEQ multiplex PCR; TCRdb's copy has only in-frame clones and leaves some out. Of hundreds of thousands of clones in the sample, about 96% were seen once. The material sequenced was naive CD8+ T cells sorted from blood. These receptors originate from a woman aged 25-40 years in good health. The CDR3 runs from the conserved cysteine through the conserved F or W. D genes are given only for firm matches. Expanded clones get a size class; other rows say once, few or many, or leave the size out.

V gene: TRBV9; D gene: NA; J gene: TRBJ2-3; clone size: NA; CDR3 DNA: TGTGCCAGCAGCAGACAGCCAGATACGCAGTATTTT; CDR3 protein: CASSRQPDTQYF
V gene: TRBV28; D gene: NA; J gene: TRBJ1-5; clone size: NA; CDR3 DNA: TGTGCCAGCAGTTTGGGGTCAAGACAGCCCCAGCATTTT; CDR3 protein: CASSLGSRQPQHF
V gene: TRBV5-6; D gene: TRBD2; J gene: TRBJ2-2; clone size: NA; CDR3 DNA: TGTGCCAGCAGCTTGTCTAGCGGGAGACCCGGGGAGCTGTTTTTT; CDR3 protein: CASSLSSGRPGELFF
V gene: TRBV19; D gene: NA; J gene: TRBJ2-7; clone size: NA; CDR3 DNA: TGTGCCAGTAGTATGGCATTGGGGGACTACGAGCAGTACTTC; CDR3 protein: CASSMALGDYEQYF
V gene: TRBV11-2; D gene: NA; J gene: TRBJ2-7; clone size: NA; CDR3 DNA: TGTGCCAGCAGCCCGACAGTGAGGGGAGTCGGCGAGCAGTACTTC; CDR3 protein: CASSPTVRGVGEQYF
V gene: TRBV27; D gene: NA; J gene: TRBJ2-1; clone size: NA; CDR3 DNA: TGTGCCAGCAGTCAAGAAACAGGGCCAACGATTTCCCGTTACTACAATGAGCAGTTCTTC; CDR3 protein: CASSQETGPTISRYYNEQFF
V gene: TRBV15; D gene: NA; J gene: TRBJ2-1; clone size: NA; CDR3 DNA: TGTGCCACCAGCAGAGATTGGCTAGCGAACTACAATGAGCAGTTCTTC; CDR3 protein: CATSRDWLANYNEQFF
V gene: TRBV2; D gene: NA; J gene: TRBJ2-5; clone size: NA; CDR3 DNA: TGTGCCAGCGATATTACGGGGCTCCAAGAGACCCAGTACTTC; CDR3 protein: CASDITGLQETQYF
V gene: TRBV27; D gene: TRBD1; J gene: TRBJ1-2; clone size: NA; CDR3 DNA: TGTGCCAGCAGTGGCAGGGGGCAGTATGGCTACACCTTC; CDR3 protein: CASSGRGQYGYTF
V gene: TRBV4-2; D gene: NA; J gene: TRBJ1-3; clone size: once; CDR3 DNA: TGTGCCAGCAGCCAAGCAGGTTTTACTATCTCTGGAAACACCATATATTTT; CDR3 protein: CASSQAGFTISGNTIYF
V gene: TRBV25-1; D gene: NA; J gene: TRBJ2-1; clone size: NA; CDR3 DNA: TGTGCCAGCAGTGGGCGGAATTCCTACAATGAGCAGTTCTTC; CDR3 protein: CASSGRNSYNEQFF
V gene: TRBV6-1; D gene: NA; J gene: TRBJ2-3; clone size: NA; CDR3 DNA: TGTGCCAGCAGTGAGAAATATATGGGGGAGACAGATACGCAGTATTTT; CDR3 protein: CASSEKYMGETDTQYF
V gene: TRBV9; D gene: TRBD2; J gene: TRBJ2-1; clone size: NA; CDR3 DNA: TGTGCCAGCCGCCGGGATAGCGGGAGTATCGGCTACAATGAGCAGTTCTTC; CDR3 protein: CASRRDSGSIGYNEQFF
V gene: TRBV19; D gene: TRBD2; J gene: TRBJ2-1; clone size: NA; CDR3 DNA: TGTGCCAGTAGTATCGACTCACTAGCGGGAGGGCGCAATGAGCAGTTCTTC; CDR3 protein: CASSIDSLAGGRNEQFF
V gene: TRBV28; D gene: NA; J gene: TRBJ2-7; clone size: NA; CDR3 DNA: TGTGCCAGCAGTTTTCTAGAACTCTCCTACGAGCAGTACTTC; CDR3 protein: CASSFLELSYEQYF
V gene: TRBV6-5; D gene: NA; J gene: TRBJ1-1; clone size: NA; CDR3 DNA: TGTGCCAGCAGCGAAGCAGGCATGAACACTGAAGCTTTCTTT; CDR3 protein: CASSEAGMNTEAFF
V gene: TRBV15; D gene: NA; J gene: TRBJ2-7; clone size: NA; CDR3 DNA: TGTGCCACCAGCCACGACAGGATGTACGAGCAGTACTTC; CDR3 protein: CATSHDRMYEQYF
V gene: TRBV6-1; D gene: NA; J gene: TRBJ1-2; clone size: NA; CDR3 DNA: TGTGCCAGCGGGCAGGACAACTATGGCTACACCTTC; CDR3 protein: CASGQDNYGYTF
V gene: TRBV6-1; D gene: NA; J gene: TRBJ2-7; clone size: NA; CDR3 DNA: TGTGCCAGCAGAGGGGGGGACAGACCCTACGAGCAGTACTTC; CDR3 protein: CASRGGDRPYEQYF
V gene: TRBV28; D gene: NA; J gene: TRBJ2-5; clone size: once; CDR3 DNA: TGTGCCAGCAGTGGGGGACTTTGGGAGACCCAGTACTTC; CDR3 protein: CASSGGLWETQYF
V gene: TRBV9; D gene: TRBD1; J gene: TRBJ1-2; clone size: NA; CDR3 DNA: TGTGCCAGCAGCGGGGCCAGGACAGGGGGAGATCTTAGCTATGGCTACACCTTC; CDR3 protein: CASSGARTGGDLSYGYTF
V gene: TRBV5-6; D gene: NA; J gene: TRBJ1-2; clone size: NA; CDR3 DNA: TGTGCCAGCAGCTTGAGGCTTAGCAGTCTTGAAACCTTC; CDR3 protein: CASSLRLSSLETF
V gene: TRBV6-6; D gene: NA; J gene: TRBJ2-1; clone size: NA; CDR3 DNA: TGTGCCAGCAGCCTCCTGGAAAAGTACAATGAGCAGTTCTTC; CDR3 protein: CASSLLEKYNEQFF
V gene: TRBV5-1; D gene: NA; J gene: TRBJ1-4; clone size: once; CDR3 DNA: TGCGCCAGCAGACCCGAAGTGGCGGAAAAACTGTTTTTT; CDR3 protein: CASRPEVAEKLFF
V gene: TRBV19; D gene: TRBD1; J gene: TRBJ1-1; clone size: once; CDR3 DNA: TGTGCCAGTAGCCTCAGGGGGAGAGGTACTGAAGCTTTCTTT; CDR3 protein: CASSLRGRGTEAFF
V gene: TRBV11-2; D gene: NA; J gene: TRBJ2-7; clone size: NA; CDR3 DNA: TGTGCCAGCAGAATGTCCGGGGGACCCCTTTACGAGCAGTACTTC; CDR3 protein: CASRMSGGPLYEQYF
V gene: TRBV6-5; D gene: NA; J gene: TRBJ2-5; clone size: once; CDR3 DNA: TGTGCCAGCAGTTCACCGGGACTGAAAGAGACCCAGTACTTC; CDR3 protein: CASSSPGLKETQYF
V gene: TRBV19; D gene: NA; J gene: TRBJ2-5; clone size: NA; CDR3 DNA: TGTGCCAGTAGTATAGATCTAAGGACAGAGGAAGAGACCCAGTACTTC; CDR3 protein: CASSIDLRTEEETQYF
V gene: TRBV13; D gene: TRBD1; J gene: TRBJ2-1; clone size: NA; CDR3 DNA: TGTGCCAGCACCTCCAGGGGGCAGGCTCGTGAGCAGTTCTTC; CDR3 protein: CASTSRGQAREQFF
V gene: TRBV18; D gene: NA; J gene: TRBJ2-7; clone size: NA; CDR3 DNA: TGTGCCAGCTCACCTTCGGGGGATCGATCCGAGCAGTACTTC; CDR3 protein: CASSPSGDRSEQYF
V gene: TRBV2; D gene: TRBD1; J gene: TRBJ2-5; clone size: NA; CDR3 DNA: TGTGCCAGCAGTGAAGGGGACAGGAGATTGAAGGAGACCCAGTACTTC; CDR3 protein: CASSEGDRRLKETQYF
V gene: TRBV4-1; D gene: NA; J gene: TRBJ1-5; clone size: NA; CDR3 DNA: TGCGCCAGCAGCCAAGTTTTATTGGGGAGCAATCAGCCCCAGCATTTT; CDR3 protein: CASSQVLLGSNQPQHF
V gene: TRBV28; D gene: NA; J gene: TRBJ1-5; clone size: NA; CDR3 DNA: TGTGCCAGCAGTTTAATTCCTACGTTAAGCAATCAGCCCCAGCATTTT; CDR3 protein: CASSLIPTLSNQPQHF
V gene: TRBV27; D gene: TRBD1; J gene: TRBJ2-7; clone size: NA; CDR3 DNA: TGTGCCAGCAGCGATCTGACCACAGGGGAGTACGAGCAGTACTTC; CDR3 protein: CASSDLTTGEYEQYF
V gene: TRBV27; D gene: NA; J gene: TRBJ2-7; clone size: NA; CDR3 DNA: TGTGCCAGCAGTTTAACGAGCTCCTACGAGCAGTACTTC; CDR3 protein: CASSLTSSYEQYF
V gene: TRBV13; D gene: TRBD2; J gene: TRBJ2-1; clone size: once; CDR3 DNA: TGTGCCAGCAGCTTGGGCGGGGGGAGTGAGCAGTTCTTC; CDR3 protein: CASSLGGGSEQFF
V gene: TRBV27; D gene: TRBD2; J gene: TRBJ2-7; clone size: NA; CDR3 DNA: TGTGCCAGCAGGACTAGCGGGAGGGACGAGCAGTACTTC; CDR3 protein: CASRTSGRDEQYF
V gene: TRBV13; D gene: TRBD2; J gene: TRBJ2-1; clone size: NA; CDR3 DNA: TGTGCCAGCAGAGGACTGGGAGGGATCTACAATGAGCAGTTCTTC; CDR3 protein: CASRGLGGIYNEQFF
V gene: TRBV4-1; D gene: NA; J gene: TRBJ2-2; clone size: NA; CDR3 DNA: TGCGCCAGCAGCCACCGTGGACTGGCGAACACCGGGGAGCTGTTTTTT; CDR3 protein: CASSHRGLANTGELFF
V gene: TRBV4-1; D gene: TRBD1; J gene: TRBJ1-4; clone size: NA; CDR3 DNA: TGCGCCAGCAGCCTACCTTACGGACAGGCTGAAAAACTGTTTTTT; CDR3 protein: CASSLPYGQAEKLFF
V gene: TRBV27; D gene: TRBD1; J gene: TRBJ1-5; clone size: few; CDR3 DNA: TGTGCCAGCAGTTGGGACAGGGAACATCAGCCCCAGCATTTT; CDR3 protein: CASSWDREHQPQHF
V gene: TRBV13; D gene: TRBD1; J gene: TRBJ1-2; clone size: NA; CDR3 DNA: TGTGCCAGCAGCTGGGGACAGGGCAGTTTAAATGGCTACACCTTC; CDR3 protein: CASSWGQGSLNGYTF
V gene: TRBV25-1; D gene: NA; J gene: TRBJ1-3; clone size: NA; CDR3 DNA: TGTGCCAGCAGTGAACACCGAGACACCATATATTTT; CDR3 protein: CASSEHRDTIYF
V gene: TRBV29-1; D gene: NA; J gene: TRBJ2-7; clone size: NA; CDR3 DNA: TGCAGCCTAATACGGTTCTCCTACGAGCAGTACTTC; CDR3 protein: CSLIRFSYEQYF
V gene: TRBV7-9; D gene: NA; J gene: TRBJ2-1; clone size: NA; CDR3 DNA: TGTGCCAGCGGTACTCCGGCGGTGGCGTCCTACAATGAGCAGTTCTTC; CDR3 protein: CASGTPAVASYNEQFF
V gene: TRBV5-6; D gene: NA; J gene: TRBJ2-2; clone size: NA; CDR3 DNA: TGTGCCAGCAGCGGGGATCTAAGGCCCACGACCGGGGAGCTGTTTTTT; CDR3 protein: CASSGDLRPTTGELFF
V gene: TRBV6-5; D gene: TRBD1; J gene: TRBJ1-2; clone size: NA; CDR3 DNA: TGTGCCAGCAGTTATCGACAGGGGGATGGCTACACCTTC; CDR3 protein: CASSYRQGDGYTF
V gene: TRBV19; D gene: TRBD2; J gene: TRBJ2-5; clone size: NA; CDR3 DNA: TGTGCCAGTAGTCCGGGAGGGCCCTTGGTGGAGACCCAGTACTTC; CDR3 protein: CASSPGGPLVETQYF
V gene: TRBV7-2; D gene: NA; J gene: TRBJ2-7; clone size: NA; CDR3 DNA: TGTGCCAGCAGCTCCAGGACTTATTACGAGCAGTACTTC; CDR3 protein: CASSSRTYYEQYF
V gene: TRBV27; D gene: NA; J gene: TRBJ2-1; clone size: NA; CDR3 DNA: TGTGCCAGCACTGGGGGCTCCCCCTACAATGAGCAGTTCTTC; CDR3 protein: CASTGGSPYNEQFF